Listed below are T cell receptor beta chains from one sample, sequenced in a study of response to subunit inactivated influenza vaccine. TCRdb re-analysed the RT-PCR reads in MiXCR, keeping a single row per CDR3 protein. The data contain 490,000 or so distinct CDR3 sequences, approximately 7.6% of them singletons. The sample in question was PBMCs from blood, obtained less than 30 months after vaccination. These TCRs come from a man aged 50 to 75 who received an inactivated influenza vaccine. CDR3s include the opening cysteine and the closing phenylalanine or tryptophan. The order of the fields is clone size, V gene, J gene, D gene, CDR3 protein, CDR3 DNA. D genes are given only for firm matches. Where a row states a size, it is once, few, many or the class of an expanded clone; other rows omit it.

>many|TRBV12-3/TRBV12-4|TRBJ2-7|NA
CASSLQGRSYEQYF
TGTGCCAGCAGTCTTCAGGGACGCTCCTACGAGCAGTACTTC
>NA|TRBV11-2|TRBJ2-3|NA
CASTPWEESPDTQYF
TGTGCCAGCACCCCATGGGAGGAGTCCCCAGATACGCAGTATTTT
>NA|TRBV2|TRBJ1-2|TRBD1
CASTATGRNNYGYTF
TGTGCCAGCACCGCGACAGGGAGAAATAACTATGGCTACACCTTC
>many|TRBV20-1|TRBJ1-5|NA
CSARGRISNQPQHF
TGCAGTGCTAGGGGTAGGATTAGCAATCAGCCCCAGCATTTT
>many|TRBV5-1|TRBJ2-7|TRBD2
CASSHREEGATYEQYF
TGCGCCAGCAGCCACCGGGAGGAAGGAGCCACCTACGAGCAGTACTTC
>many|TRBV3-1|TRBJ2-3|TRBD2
CASSQPRAGVRPDTQYF
TGTGCCAGCAGCCAGCCCAGAGCGGGGGTCCGTCCAGATACGCAGTATTTT
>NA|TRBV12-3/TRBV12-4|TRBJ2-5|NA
CASSDWGGGQETQYF
TGTGCCAGCAGTGACTGGGGAGGAGGGCAAGAGACCCAGTACTTC
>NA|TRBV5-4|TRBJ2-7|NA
CASSFTTGTEQYF
TGTGCCAGCAGCTTCACGACAGGCACCGAGCAGTACTTC
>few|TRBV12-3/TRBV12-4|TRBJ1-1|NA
CASSFQGLISMNTEAFF
TGTGCCAGCAGTTTCCAGGGATTGATTTCCATGAACACTGAAGCTTTCTTT
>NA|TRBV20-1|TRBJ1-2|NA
CSARDFVYGYTF
TGCAGTGCTAGAGATTTCGTCTATGGCTACACCTTC
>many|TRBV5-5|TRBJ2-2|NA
CASSGGTLMNTGELFF
TGTGCCAGCAGCGGCGGGACCTTAATGAACACCGGGGAGCTGTTTTTT
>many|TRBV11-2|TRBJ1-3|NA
CASSFSTGRGNTIYF
TGTGCCAGCAGCTTCTCTACGGGGCGAGGAAACACCATATATTTT
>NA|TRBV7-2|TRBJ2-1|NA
CASSVDRFNSYNEQFF
TGTGCCAGCAGCGTTGACAGGTTTAACTCCTACAATGAGCAGTTCTTC
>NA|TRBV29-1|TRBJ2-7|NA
CSAGLPYEQYF
TGCAGCGCCGGACTCCCATACGAGCAGTACTTC
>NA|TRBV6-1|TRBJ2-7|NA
CASRRDPSEVVLYF
TGTGCCAGCAGACGGGATCCATCGGAAGTAGTTCTGTACTTC
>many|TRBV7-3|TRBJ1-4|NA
CASRPTGSNNEKLFF
TGTGCCAGCAGGCCCACAGGAAGTAATAATGAAAAACTGTTTTTT
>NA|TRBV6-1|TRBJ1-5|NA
CASDTQGRGQPQHF
TGTGCCAGCGACACCCAGGGAAGGGGACAGCCCCAGCATTTT
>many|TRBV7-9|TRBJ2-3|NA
CASSHYRGTDTQYF
TGTGCCAGCAGCCATTACAGGGGCACAGATACGCAGTATTTT
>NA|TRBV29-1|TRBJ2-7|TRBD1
CSVKGTGYEQYF
TGCAGCGTCAAAGGGACAGGGTATGAGCAGTACTTC
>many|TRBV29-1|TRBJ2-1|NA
CSVEMYEGYEQFF
TGCAGCGTTGAGATGTATGAGGGCTATGAGCAGTTCTTC
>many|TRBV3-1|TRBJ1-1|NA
CASSAQGNTEAFF
TGTGCCAGCAGCGCACAGGGGAACACTGAAGCTTTCTTT
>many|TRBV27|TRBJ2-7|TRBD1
CASSVYTGDYEQYF
TGTGCCAGCAGTGTGTACACAGGGGACTACGAGCAGTACTTC
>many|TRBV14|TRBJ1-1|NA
CASSQGRYTEAFF
TGTGCCAGCAGCCAAGGGCGGTACACTGAAGCTTTCTTT
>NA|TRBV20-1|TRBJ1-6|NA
CSDFPVSYNSPLHF
TGCAGTGACTTCCCCGTCTCCTATAATTCACCCCTCCACTTT
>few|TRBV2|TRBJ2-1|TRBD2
CASSEAGLAGPSEQFF
TGTGCCAGCAGTGAAGCTGGACTAGCGGGTCCATCGGAGCAGTTCTTC
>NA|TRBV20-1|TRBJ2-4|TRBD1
CSARDSDRGAKNIQYF
TGCAGTGCTAGAGATTCGGACAGGGGAGCCAAAAACATTCAGTACTTC
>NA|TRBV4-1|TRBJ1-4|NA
CASSQPTGEKLFF
TGCGCCAGCAGCCAACCTACAGGTGAAAAACTGTTTTTT
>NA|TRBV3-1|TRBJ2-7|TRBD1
CASSLRRQGAMEQYF
TGTGCCAGCAGCCTAAGGAGACAGGGGGCGATGGAGCAGTACTTC
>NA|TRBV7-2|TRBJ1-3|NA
CASSLAKAGNTIYF
TGTGCCAGCAGCTTAGCTAAAGCTGGAAACACCATATATTTT
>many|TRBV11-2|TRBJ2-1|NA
CASSPQGAQVYNEQFF
TGTGCCAGCAGCCCTCAAGGGGCACAGGTATACAATGAGCAGTTCTTC
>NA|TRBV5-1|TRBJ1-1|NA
CASSIGGGNTEAFF
TGCGCCAGCAGCATAGGAGGGGGTAACACTGAAGCTTTCTTT
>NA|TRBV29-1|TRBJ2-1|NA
CSVPGDNEQFF
TGCAGCGTTCCAGGCGACAATGAGCAGTTCTTC
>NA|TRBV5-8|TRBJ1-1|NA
CASRLQGGDTEAFF
TGTGCCAGCAGACTACAGGGTGGGGACACTGAAGCTTTCTTT
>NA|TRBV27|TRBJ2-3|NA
CATGSGVLGTDTQYF
TGTGCCACCGGCTCGGGGGTACTGGGCACAGATACGCAGTATTTT
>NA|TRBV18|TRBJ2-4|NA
CASSPWTLLAKNIQYF
TGTGCCAGCTCACCCTGGACGCTACTAGCCAAAAACATTCAGTACTTC
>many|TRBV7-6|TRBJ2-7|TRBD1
CASSPRDRGSYEQYF
TGTGCCAGCAGCCCACGGGACAGGGGGTCATACGAGCAGTACTTC
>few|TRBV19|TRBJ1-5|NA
CASSSHDNGHQPQHF
TGTGCCAGTAGTAGCCATGACAACGGCCATCAGCCCCAGCATTTT
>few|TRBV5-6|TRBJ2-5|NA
CASSPPGAETQYF
TGTGCCAGCTCCCCCCCGGGAGCAGAGACCCAGTACTTC
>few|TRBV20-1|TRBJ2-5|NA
CSASLGGETQYF
TGCAGTGCTAGTCTGGGGGGAGAGACCCAGTACTTC
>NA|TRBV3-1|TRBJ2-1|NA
CASRQPGHPSNEQFF
TGTGCCAGCAGACAACCGGGACACCCGTCCAATGAGCAGTTCTTC
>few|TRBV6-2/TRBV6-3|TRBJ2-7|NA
CASSYSLIRESYEQYF
TGTGCCAGCAGTTACTCCCTTATCAGGGAGTCCTACGAGCAGTACTTC
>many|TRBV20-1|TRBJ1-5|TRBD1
CSAKPGQGVPYSNQPQHF
TGCAGTGCAAAACCCGGACAGGGGGTCCCTTATAGCAATCAGCCCCAGCATTTT
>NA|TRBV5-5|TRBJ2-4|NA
CASSLAGAGDIQYF
TGTGCCAGCAGCTTGGCAGGGGCAGGAGACATTCAGTACTTC
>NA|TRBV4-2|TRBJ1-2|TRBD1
CASSQGNTGDGYTF
TGTGCCAGCAGTCAAGGGAATACAGGGGATGGCTACACCTTC
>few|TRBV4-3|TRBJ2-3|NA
CASSQDTGTSTDTQYF
TGCGCCAGCAGCCAAGATACTGGGACTAGCACAGATACGCAGTATTTT
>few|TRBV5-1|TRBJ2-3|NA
CATSRGQITDTQYF
TGCGCCACCTCGCGGGGACAGATTACAGATACGCAGTATTTT
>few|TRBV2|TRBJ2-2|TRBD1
CASSATAGGPASGELFF
TGTGCCAGCAGCGCCACCGCAGGGGGCCCGGCCAGCGGGGAGCTGTTTTTT
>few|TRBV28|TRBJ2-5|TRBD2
CASRRGTSGFQETQYF
TGTGCCAGCAGGCGGGGGACTAGCGGCTTCCAAGAGACCCAGTACTTC
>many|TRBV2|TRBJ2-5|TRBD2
CASSELAGAETQYF
TGTGCCAGCAGTGAACTAGCGGGAGCTGAGACCCAGTACTTC
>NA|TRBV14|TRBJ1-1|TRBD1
CASSLQRTGLNTEAFF
TGTGCCAGCAGCCTACAAAGGACAGGCCTGAACACTGAAGCTTTCTTT
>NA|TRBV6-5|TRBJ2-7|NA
CASSYAPGYEQYF
TGTGCCAGCAGTTATGCCCCGGGGTACGAGCAGTACTTC
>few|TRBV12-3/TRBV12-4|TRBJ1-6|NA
CASKLSLLDNSPLHF
TGTGCCAGCAAGTTGAGTTTATTGGATAATTCACCCCTCCACTTT